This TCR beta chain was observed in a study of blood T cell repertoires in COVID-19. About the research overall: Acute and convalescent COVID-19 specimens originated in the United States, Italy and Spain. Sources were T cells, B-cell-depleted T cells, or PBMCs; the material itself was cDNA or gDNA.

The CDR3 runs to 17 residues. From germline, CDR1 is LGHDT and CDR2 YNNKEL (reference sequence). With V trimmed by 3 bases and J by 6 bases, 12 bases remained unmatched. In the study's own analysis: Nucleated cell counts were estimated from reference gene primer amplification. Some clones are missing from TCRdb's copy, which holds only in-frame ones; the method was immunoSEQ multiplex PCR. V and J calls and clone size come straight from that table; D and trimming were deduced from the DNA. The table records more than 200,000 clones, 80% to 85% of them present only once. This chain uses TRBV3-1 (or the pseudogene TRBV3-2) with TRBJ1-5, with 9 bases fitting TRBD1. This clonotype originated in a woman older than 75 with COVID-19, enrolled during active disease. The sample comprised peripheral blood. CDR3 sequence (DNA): TGTGCCAGCAGCCACTCGTACAGGGGGCGTCTGGGTCAGCCCCAGCATTTT. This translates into CASSHSYRGRLGQPQHF.